This record looks at one T cell receptor beta chain sequence and its context. As yet, its antigen is unknown. This entry comes from a study of T cell responses to AZD1222 COVID-19 vaccine. The study, taken as a whole, reports: Baseline serostatus was positive in only a handful of AZD1222 recipients. The repertoires were collected only after the peak T cell response.

Libraries were prepared by immunoSEQ multiplex PCR; TCRdb keeps only in-frame clonotypes and omits some of them. The sample holds approximately 91,000 clones, roughly 84% seen once. CDR3 size: 17 residues. CDR1 SGHRS and CDR2 YFSETQ come from the germline V gene. V lost 2 bases, J lost 4 bases, and 10 bases stayed unmatched. The origin of this receptor is an adult in good health. V and J are TRBV5-1 and TRBJ2-1, with 9 bases lining up with TRBD1. The source was peripheral blood, collected on day 0 of AZD1222 vaccination. CDR3 in amino acids: CASSLATGTGKYNEQFF. CDR3 DNA: TGCGCCAGCAGCTTAGCCACCGGGACAGGGAAGTACAATGAGCAGTTCTTC.